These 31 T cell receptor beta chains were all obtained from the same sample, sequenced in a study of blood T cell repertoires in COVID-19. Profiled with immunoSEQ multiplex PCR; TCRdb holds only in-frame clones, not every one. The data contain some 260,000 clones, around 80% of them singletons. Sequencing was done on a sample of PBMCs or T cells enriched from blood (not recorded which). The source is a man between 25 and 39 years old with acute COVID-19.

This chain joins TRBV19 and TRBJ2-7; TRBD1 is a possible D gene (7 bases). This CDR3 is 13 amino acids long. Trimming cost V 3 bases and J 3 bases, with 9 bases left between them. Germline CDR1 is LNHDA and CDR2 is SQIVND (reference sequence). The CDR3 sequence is CASSIQGGYEQYV. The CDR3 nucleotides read TGTGCCAGTAGTATTCAGGGGGGCTACGAGCAGTACGTC.

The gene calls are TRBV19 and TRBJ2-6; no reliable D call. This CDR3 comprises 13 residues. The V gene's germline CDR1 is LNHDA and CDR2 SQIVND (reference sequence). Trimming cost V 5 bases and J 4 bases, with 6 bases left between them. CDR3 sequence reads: CASSPQGANVLTF. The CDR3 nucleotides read TGTGCCAGTAGTCCACAGGGGGCCAACGTCCTGACTTTC.

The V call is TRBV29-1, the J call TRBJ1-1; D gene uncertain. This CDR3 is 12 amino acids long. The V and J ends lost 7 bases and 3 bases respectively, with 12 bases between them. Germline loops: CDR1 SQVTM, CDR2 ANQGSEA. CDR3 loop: CSAINSYTEAFF. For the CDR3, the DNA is TGCAGCGCGATAAACAGTTACACTGAAGCTTTCTTT.

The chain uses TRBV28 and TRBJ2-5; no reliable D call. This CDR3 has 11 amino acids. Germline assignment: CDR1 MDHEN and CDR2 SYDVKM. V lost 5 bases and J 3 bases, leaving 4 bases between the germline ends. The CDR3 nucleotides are TGTGCCAGCAGTCCGGAAGAGACCCAGTACTTC. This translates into CASSPEETQYF. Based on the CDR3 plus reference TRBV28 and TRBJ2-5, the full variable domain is DVKVTQSSRYLVKRTGEKVFLECVQDMDHENMFWYRQDPGLGLRLIYFSYDVKMKEKGDIPEGYSVSREKKERFSLILESASTNQTSMYLCASSPEETQYFGPGTRLLVL.

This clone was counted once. The CDR3 protein is CASSLRSGRLTDTQYF. DNA for the CDR3: TGTGCCAGCAGCTTGAGGAGCGGGCGCCTGACAGATACGCAGTATTTT. The chain uses TRBV5-6 and TRBJ2-3; tentatively, D is TRBD2 (6 bases). This CDR3 has 16 amino acids. V was shortened by 1 base and J by 3 bases, with 15 bases between the two germline ends. The V gene's germline CDR1 is SGHDT and CDR2 YYEEEE.

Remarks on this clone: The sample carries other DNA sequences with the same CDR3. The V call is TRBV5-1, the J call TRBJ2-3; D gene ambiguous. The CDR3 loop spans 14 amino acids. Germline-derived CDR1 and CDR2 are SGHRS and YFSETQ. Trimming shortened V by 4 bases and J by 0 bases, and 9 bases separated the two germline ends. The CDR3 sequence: CASSLGSSTDTQYF. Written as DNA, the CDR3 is TGCGCCAGCAGCCTAGGCTCTAGCACAGATACGCAGTATTTT.

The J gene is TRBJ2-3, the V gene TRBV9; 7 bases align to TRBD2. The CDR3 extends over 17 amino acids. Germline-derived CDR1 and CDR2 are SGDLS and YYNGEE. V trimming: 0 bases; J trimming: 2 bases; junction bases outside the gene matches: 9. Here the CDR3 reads CASSVDPRGGATDTQYF. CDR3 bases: TGTGCCAGCAGCGTAGATCCCCGCGGGGGTGCCACAGATACGCAGTATTTT.

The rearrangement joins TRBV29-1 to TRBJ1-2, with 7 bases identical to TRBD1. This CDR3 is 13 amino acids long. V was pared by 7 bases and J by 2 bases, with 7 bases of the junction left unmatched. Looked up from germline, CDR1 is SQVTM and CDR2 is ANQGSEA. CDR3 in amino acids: CSATGTANYGYTF. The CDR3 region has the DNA TGCAGCGCAACCGGGACAGCCAACTATGGCTACACCTTC.

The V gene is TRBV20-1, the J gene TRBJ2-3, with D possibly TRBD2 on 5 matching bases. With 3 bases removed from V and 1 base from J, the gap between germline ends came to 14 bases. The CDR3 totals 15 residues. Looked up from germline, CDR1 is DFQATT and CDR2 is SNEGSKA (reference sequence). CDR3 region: CSASGGPRGTDTQYF. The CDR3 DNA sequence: TGCAGTGCTAGTGGTGGGCCGAGGGGCACAGATACGCAGTATTTT.

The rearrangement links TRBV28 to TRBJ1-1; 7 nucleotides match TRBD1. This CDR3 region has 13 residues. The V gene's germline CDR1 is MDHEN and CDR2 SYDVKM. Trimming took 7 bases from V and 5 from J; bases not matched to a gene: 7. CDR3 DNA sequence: TGTGCCAGCACTCCAGGGGGTAGAACTGAAGCTTTCTTT. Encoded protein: CASTPGGRTEAFF.

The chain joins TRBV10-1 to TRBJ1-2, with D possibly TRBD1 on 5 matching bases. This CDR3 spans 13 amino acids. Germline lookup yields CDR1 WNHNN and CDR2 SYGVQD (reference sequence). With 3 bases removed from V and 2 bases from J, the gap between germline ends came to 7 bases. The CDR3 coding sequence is TGCGCCAGCAGTGAAAGACAGAACTATGGCTACACCTTC. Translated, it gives CASSERQNYGYTF.

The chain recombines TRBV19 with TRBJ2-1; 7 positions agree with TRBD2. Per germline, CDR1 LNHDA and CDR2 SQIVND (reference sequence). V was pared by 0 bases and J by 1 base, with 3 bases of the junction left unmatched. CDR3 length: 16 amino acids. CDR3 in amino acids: CASSIDTSVSYNEQFF. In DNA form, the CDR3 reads TGTGCCAGTAGTATAGATACTAGCGTATCCTACAATGAGCAGTTCTTC.

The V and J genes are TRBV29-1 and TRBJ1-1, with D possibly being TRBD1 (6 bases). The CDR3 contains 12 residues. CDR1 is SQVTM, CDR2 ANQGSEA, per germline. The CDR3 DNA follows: TGCAGGGCTCAGGGGACGAACACTGAAGCTTTCTTT. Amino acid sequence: CRAQGTNTEAFF.

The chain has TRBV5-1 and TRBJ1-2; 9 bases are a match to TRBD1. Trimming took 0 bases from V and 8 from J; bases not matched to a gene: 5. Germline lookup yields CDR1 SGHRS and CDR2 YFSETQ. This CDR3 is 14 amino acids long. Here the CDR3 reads CASSLVPGTGGYTF. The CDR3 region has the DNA TGCGCCAGCAGCTTGGTACCAGGGACAGGGGGCTACACCTTC.

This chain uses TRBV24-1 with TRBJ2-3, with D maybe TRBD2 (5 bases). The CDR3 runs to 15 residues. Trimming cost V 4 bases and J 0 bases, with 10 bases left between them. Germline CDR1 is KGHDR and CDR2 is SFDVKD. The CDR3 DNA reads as TGTGCCACCAGTGACCCAGCGGTAAGCACAGATACGCAGTATTTT. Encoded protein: CATSDPAVSTDTQYF.

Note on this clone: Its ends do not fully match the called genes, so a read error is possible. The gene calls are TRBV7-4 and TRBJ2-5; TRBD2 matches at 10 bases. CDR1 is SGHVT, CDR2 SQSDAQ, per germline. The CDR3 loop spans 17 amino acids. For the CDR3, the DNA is TGCGGGAGCGCACCTCTAGCGGGAGTGTTTGTGTCAGAGACCCAGTACTTC. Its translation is CGSAPLAGVFVSETQYF. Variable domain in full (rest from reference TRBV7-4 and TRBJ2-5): GAGVSQSPRYKVAKRGRDVALRCDSISGHVTLYWYRQTLGQGSEVLTYSQSDAQRDKSGRPSGRFSAERPERSVSTLKIQRTEQGDSAVYLCGSAPLAGVFVSETQYFGPGTRLLVL.

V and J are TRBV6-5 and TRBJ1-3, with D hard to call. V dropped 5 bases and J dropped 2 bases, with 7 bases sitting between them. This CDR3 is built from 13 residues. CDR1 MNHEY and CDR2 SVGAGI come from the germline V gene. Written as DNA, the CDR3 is TGTGCCAGCAGTATGACTGCTGGAAACACCATATATTTT. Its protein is CASSMTAGNTIYF.

CDR3 DNA: TGCGCCAGCAGCTCGATAGCCCCCAGCACAGATACGCAGTATTTT. Amino acids: CASSSIAPSTDTQYF. The V call is TRBV5-1, the J call TRBJ2-3; D not resolved. Germline CDR1 reads SGHRS; CDR2 reads YFSETQ. Trimming left V 3 bases short and J 0 bases short, with 11 bases between. The CDR3 extends over 15 amino acids.

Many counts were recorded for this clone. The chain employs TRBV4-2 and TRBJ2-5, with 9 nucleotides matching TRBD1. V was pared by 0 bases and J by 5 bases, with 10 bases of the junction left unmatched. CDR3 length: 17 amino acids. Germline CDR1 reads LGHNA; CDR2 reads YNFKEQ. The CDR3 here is CASSQEGRGQGSETQYF. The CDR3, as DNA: TGTGCCAGCAGCCAAGAGGGTCGCGGACAGGGGAGCGAGACCCAGTACTTC.

CDR3 sequence: CASSMGLAEGGYNEQFF. CDR3 sequence (DNA): TGTGCCAGTAGTATGGGACTAGCGGAGGGGGGTTACAATGAGCAGTTCTTC. The chain carries TRBV19 and TRBJ2-1, with 11 positions matching TRBD2. This CDR3 comprises 17 residues. Trimming cost V 3 bases and J 4 bases; bases outside gene matches: 8. Germline CDR1 is LNHDA and CDR2 is SQIVND (reference sequence).

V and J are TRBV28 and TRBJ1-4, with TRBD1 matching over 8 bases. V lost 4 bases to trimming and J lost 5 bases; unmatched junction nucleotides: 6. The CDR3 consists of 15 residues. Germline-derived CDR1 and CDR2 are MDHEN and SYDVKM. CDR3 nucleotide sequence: TGTGCCAGCAGTTGGGGACAGGTTGGGAATGAAAAACTGTTTTTT. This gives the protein CASSWGQVGNEKLFF.

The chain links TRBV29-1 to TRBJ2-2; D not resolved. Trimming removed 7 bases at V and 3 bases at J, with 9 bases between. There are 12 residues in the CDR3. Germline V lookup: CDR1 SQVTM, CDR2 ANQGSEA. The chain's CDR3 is CSADPDTGELFF. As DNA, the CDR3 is TGCAGCGCCGATCCAGACACCGGGGAGCTGTTTTTT.

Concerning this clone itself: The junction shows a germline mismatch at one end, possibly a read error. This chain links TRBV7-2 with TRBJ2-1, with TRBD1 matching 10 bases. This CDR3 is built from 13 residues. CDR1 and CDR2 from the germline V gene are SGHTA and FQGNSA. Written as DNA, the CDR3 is TGTGCCAGCAGCTTAGGGGACAGGGGTTTGGCGCTCTTC. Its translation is CASSLGDRGLALF.

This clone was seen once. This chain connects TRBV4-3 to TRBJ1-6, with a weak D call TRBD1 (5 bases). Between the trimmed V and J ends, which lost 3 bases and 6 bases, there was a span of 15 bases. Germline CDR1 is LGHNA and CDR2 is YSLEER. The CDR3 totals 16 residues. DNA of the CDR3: TGCGCCAGCAGCCAGACCGTGGAGGGACGTAATTCACCCCTCCACTTT. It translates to CASSQTVEGRNSPLHF.

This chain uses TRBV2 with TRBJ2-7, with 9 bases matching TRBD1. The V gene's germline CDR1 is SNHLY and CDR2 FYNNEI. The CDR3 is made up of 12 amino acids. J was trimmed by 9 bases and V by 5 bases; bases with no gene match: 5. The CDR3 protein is CASSTETGGQYV. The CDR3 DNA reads TGTGCCAGCAGTACAGAGACAGGGGGGCAGTACGTC.

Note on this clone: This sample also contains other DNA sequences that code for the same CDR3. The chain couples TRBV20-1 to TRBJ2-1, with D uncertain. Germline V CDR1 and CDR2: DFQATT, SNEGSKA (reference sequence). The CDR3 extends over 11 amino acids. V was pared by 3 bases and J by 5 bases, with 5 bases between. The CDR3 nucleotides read TGCAGTGCTAGCGGTAACAATGAGCAGTTCTTC. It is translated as CSASGNNEQFF.

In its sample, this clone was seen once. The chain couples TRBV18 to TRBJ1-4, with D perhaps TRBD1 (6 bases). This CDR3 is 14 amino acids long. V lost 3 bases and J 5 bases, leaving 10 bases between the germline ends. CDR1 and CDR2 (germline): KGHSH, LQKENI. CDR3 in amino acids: CASSPGAGNEKLFF. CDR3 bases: TGTGCCAGCTCACCGGGGGCAGGGAATGAAAAACTGTTTTTT. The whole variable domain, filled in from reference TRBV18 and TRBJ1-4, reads NAGVMQNPRHLVRRRGQEARLRCSPMKGHSHVYWYRQLPEEGLKFMVYLQKENIIDESGMPKERFSAEFPKEGPSILRIQQVVRGDSAAYFCASSPGAGNEKLFFGSGTQLSVL.

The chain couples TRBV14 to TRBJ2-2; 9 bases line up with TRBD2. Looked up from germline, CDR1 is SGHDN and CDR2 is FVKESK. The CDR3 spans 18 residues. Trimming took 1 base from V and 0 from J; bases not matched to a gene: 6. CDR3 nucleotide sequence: TGTGCCAGCAGCCAAGTGAGCGGGGGGCGTTCGAACACCGGGGAGCTGTTTTTT. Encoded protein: CASSQVSGGRSNTGELFF.

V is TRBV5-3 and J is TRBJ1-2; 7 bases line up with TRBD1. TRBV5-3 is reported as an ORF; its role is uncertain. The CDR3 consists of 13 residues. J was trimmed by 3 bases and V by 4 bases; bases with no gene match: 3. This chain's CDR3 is CARSGTAYYGYTF. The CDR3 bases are TGTGCCAGAAGCGGGACAGCTTACTATGGCTACACCTTC.

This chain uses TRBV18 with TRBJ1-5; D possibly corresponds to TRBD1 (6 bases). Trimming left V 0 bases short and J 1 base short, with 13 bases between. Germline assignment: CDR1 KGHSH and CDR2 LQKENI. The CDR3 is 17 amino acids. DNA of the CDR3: TGTGCCAGCTCACCACCGGCCCGGGGGGGCAGCAATCAGCCCCAGCATTTT. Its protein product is CASSPPARGGSNQPQHF.

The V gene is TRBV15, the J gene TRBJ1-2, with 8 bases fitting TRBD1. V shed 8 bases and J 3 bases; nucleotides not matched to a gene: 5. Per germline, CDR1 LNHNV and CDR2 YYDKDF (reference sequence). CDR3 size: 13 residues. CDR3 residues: CATDSTGDYGYTF. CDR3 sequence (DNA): TGTGCCACCGACTCGACAGGGGACTATGGCTACACCTTC.